The sequence of this TCR beta chain was determined in a study of T cells in Graves' hyperthyroidism and ophthalmopathy. Overall study results and limits: Ophthalmopathy, as predicted by the model, came a median 6.5 months after the prediction. Blood also held most thyroid clonotypes expanded beyond 0.001.

This clonotype was counted only a few times. Its specificity is not known. Germline CDR1 is SGHVS and CDR2 is FQNEAQ. There are 14 residues in the CDR3. Trimming took off 6 bases at V and 2 bases at J, with 11 bases between the two ends. Amplified TCR beta CDR3 regions derived from RNA transcripts. The HTBI primer set drove a first-round RT-PCR of the TCR CDR3. MiXCR, applied by TCRdb to the multiplex PCR reads, yields one record per CDR3 protein. The sample lists around 660,000 distinct CDR3 sequences; just under 45% were seen once. The chain uses TRBV7-8 and TRBJ1-5, with D maybe TRBD1 (5 bases). The clonotype originates from an adult man with Graves' disease, either hyperthyroidism or ophthalmopathy (not recorded which). The sample taken for sequencing was peripheral blood or thyroid tissue (not recorded which). CDR3 sequence: CASSFAGGNQPQHF. As DNA, the CDR3 is TGTGCCAGCAGTTTCGCGGGGGGCAATCAGCCCCAGCATTTT.